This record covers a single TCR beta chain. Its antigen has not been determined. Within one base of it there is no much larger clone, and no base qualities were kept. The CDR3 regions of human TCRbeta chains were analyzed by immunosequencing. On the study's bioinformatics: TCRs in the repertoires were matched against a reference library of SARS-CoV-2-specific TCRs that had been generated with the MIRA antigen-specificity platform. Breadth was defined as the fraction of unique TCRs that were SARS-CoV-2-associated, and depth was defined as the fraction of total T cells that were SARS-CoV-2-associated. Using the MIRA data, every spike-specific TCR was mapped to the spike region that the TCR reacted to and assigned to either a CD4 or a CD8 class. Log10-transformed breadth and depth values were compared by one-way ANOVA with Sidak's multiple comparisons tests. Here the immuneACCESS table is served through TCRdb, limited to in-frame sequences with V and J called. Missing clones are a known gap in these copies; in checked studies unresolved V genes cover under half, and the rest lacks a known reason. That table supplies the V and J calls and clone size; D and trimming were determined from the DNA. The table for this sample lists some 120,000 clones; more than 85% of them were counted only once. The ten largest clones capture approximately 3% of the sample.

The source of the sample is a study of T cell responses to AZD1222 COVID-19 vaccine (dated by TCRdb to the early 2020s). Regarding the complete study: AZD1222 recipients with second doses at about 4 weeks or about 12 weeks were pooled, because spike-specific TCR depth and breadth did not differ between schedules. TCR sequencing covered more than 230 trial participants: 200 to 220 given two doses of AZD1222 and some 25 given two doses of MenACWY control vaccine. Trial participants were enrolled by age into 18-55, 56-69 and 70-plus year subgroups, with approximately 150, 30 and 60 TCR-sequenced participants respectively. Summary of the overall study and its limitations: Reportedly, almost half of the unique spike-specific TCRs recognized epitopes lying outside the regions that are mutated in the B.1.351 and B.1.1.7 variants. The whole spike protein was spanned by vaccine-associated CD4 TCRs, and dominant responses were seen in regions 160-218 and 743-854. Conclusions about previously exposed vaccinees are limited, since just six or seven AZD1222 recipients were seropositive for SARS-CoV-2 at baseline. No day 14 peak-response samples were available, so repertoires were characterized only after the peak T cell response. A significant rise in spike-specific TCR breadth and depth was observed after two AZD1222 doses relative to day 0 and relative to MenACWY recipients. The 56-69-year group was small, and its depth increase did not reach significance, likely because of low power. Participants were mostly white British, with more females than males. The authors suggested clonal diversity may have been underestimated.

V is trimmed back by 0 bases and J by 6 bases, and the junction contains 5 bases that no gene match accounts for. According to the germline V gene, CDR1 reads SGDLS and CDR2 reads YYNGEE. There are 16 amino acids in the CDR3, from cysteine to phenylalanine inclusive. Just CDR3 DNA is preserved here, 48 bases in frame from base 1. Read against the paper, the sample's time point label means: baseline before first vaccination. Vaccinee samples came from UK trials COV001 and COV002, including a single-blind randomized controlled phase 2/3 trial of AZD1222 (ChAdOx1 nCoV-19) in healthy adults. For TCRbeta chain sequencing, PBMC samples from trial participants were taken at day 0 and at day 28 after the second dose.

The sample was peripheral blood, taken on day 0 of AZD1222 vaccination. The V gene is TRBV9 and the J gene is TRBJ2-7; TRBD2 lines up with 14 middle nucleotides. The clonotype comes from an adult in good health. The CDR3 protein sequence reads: CASSVARGLAGAEQYF. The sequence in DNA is TGTGCCAGCAGCGTAGCTAGGGGACTAGCGGGAGCCGAGCAGTACTTC.